This T cell receptor (beta chain) is drawn from a study of blood T cell repertoires in COVID-19. About the research overall: Sites in the United States, Italy and Spain provided acute and convalescent COVID-19 samples. The cDNA or gDNA used as material had been derived from T cells, B-cell-depleted T cells, or PBMCs.

Enrolled during active infection, Seattle patients were then followed longitudinally. Germline-derived CDR1 and CDR2 are LNHDA and SQIVND (reference sequence). The CDR3 sequence is 14 residues long. V dropped 3 bases and J dropped 1 base, with 9 bases sitting between them. In the authors' workflow: Nucleated cell number was recorded as an estimate derived from reference gene primer amplification. Method: immunoSEQ multiplex PCR; TCRdb's copy keeps in-frame clones and lacks some. The V and J calls and clone size were taken over from that table, and D and trimming were inferred from the DNA. This sample has hundreds of thousands of clones, with about nine tenths found just once.

Sequencing used peripheral blood. This sequence was found in a woman in her 70s with COVID-19, enrolled during active disease. This chain links TRBV19 with TRBJ2-5; D is uncertain. The CDR3 region is CASSMLASQETQYF. Here the CDR3 DNA reads TGTGCCAGTAGTATGTTGGCCAGCCAAGAGACCCAGTACTTC.